The present entry profiles one T cell receptor (beta chain) with its context. Method: immunoSEQ multiplex PCR; TCRdb's copy keeps in-frame clones and lacks some. The table shows tens of thousands of clones, with 85% to 95% occurring only once. The data are from a study of T cell changes during pregnancy in multiple sclerosis. This CDR3 region has 15 residues. Germline-derived CDR1 and CDR2 are SGHRS and YFSETQ. V trimming: 1 base; J trimming: 1 base; junction bases outside the gene matches: 3. Sample: CD4+ T cells from peripheral blood mononuclear cells, taken before pregnancy. The source of this sequence is a female donor with multiple sclerosis, enrolled in a pregnancy study. J is TRBJ2-7 and V is TRBV5-1, with 9 nucleotides matching TRBD1. The CDR3 loop reads CASSLSGTGSYEQYF. CDR3 coding DNA: TGCGCCAGCAGCTTGTCCGGGACAGGGTCCTACGAGCAGTACTTC.